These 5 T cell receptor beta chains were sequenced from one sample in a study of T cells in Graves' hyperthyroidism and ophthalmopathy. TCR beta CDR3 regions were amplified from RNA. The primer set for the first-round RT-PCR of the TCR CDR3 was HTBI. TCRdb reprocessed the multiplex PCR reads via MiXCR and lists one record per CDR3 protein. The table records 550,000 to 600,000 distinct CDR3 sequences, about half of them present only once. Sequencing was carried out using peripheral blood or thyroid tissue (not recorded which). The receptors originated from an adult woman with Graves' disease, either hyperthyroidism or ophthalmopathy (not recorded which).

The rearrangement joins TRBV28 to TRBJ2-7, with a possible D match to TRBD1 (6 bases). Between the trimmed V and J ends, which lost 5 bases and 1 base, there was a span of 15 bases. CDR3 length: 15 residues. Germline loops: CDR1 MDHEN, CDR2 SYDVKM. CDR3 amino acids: CASSPRDIGSYEQYF. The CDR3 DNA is TGTGCCAGCAGTCCCCGGGACATCGGATCCTACGAGCAGTACTTC.

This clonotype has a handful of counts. CDR3 DNA sequence: TGTGCCAGCAGTTACAGGGACAGCGATAATCAGCCCCAGCATTTT. Translating it yields CASSYRDSDNQPQHF. This chain uses TRBV12-3 or TRBV12-4 with TRBJ1-5, with 7 bases matching TRBD1. Unmatched junction bases numbered 7, after V lost 4 bases and J lost 4 bases. The CDR3 sequence is 15 residues long.

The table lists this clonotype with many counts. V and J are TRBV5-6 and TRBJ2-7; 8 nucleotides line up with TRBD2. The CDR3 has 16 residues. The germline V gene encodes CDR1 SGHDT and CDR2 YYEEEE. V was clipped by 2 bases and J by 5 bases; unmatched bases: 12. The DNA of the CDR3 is TGTGCCAGCAGCTTCGCACTGTCGACTAGCGTCCACGAGCAGTACTTC. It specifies CASSFALSTSVHEQYF.

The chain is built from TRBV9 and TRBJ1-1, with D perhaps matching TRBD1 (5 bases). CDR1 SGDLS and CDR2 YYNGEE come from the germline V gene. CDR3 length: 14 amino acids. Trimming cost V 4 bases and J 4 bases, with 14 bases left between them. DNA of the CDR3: TGTGCCAGCAGCTTAAGGGACCGAGCCACTGAAGCTTTCTTT. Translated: CASSLRDRATEAFF.

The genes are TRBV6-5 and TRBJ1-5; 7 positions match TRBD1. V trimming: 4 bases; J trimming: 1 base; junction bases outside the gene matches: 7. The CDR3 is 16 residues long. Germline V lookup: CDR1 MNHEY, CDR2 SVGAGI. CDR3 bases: TGTGCCAGCAGTTTCACAGGGGATTTAAGCAATCAGCCCCAGCATTTT. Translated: CASSFTGDLSNQPQHF.